A single T cell receptor beta chain is shown here with its context. The junction does not match germline at one end; this may be a read error. This CDR3 has 13 residues. The sample belongs to a study of cytomegalovirus exposure and HLA in healthy donors. PCR used 60 Vbeta primers and 13 Jbeta primers. The protocol was immunoSEQ multiplex PCR, while the TCRdb copy is restricted to in-frame clones and leaves out a portion. The repertoire holds over 70,000 clones, approximately 80% seen once, with around 32% in the top ten. The sample was PBMCs. The gene calls are TRBV5-3 and TRBJ2-7; 8 bases align to TRBD2. TRBV5-3 is an open reading frame, and its role is uncertain. This sequence was found in a man aged 45-65 years in good health and CMV-seropositive. The CDR3 coding sequence is TGTGCCAGAAGCCGATGTAAGATAGGAGCGGGAGCCTTC. Protein product: CARSRCKIGAGAF.